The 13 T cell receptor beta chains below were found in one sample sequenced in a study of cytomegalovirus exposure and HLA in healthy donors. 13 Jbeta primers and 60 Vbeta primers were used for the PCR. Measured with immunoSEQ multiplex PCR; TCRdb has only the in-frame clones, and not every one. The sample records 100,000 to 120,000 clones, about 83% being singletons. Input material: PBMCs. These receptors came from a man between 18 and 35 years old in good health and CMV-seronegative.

The CDR3 DNA sequence: TGTGCCAGCAGTTACTCCGGGACAGTTGTCCCTGAAGCTTTCTTT. The encoded protein is CASSYSGTVVPEAFF. The chain joins TRBV6-5 to TRBJ1-1; the match to TRBD1 covers 7 bases. The CDR3 totals 15 residues. V trimming: 0 bases; J trimming: 6 bases; junction bases outside the gene matches: 7. Germline CDR1 and CDR2: MNHEY and SVGAGI.

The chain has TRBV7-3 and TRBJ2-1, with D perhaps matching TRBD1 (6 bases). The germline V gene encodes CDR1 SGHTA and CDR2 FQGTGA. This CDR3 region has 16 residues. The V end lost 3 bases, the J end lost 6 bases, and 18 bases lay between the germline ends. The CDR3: CASSLSGAGEFNEQFF. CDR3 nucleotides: TGTGCCAGCAGCTTGAGTGGGGCAGGGGAATTCAATGAGCAGTTCTTC.

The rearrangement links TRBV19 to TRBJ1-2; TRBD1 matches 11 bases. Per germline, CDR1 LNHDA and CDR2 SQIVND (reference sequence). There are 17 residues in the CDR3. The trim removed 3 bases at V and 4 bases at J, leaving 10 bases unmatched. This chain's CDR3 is CASSIGRGTGGGYGYTF. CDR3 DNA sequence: TGTGCCAGTAGTATTGGGCGTGGGACAGGGGGTGGCTATGGCTACACCTTC.

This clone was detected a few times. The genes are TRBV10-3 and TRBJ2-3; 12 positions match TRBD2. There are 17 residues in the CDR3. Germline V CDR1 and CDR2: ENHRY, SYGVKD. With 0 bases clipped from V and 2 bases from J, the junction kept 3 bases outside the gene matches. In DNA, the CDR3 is TGTGCCATCAGTGAGTCGGGACTAGCGGGTTTCACAGATACGCAGTATTTT. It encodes CAISESGLAGFTDTQYF.

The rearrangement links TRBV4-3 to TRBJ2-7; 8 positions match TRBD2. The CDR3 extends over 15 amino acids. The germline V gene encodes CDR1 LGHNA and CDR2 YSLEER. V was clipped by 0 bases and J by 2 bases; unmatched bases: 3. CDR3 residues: CASSQETAGAYEQYF. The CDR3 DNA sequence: TGCGCCAGCAGCCAAGAAACAGCGGGGGCCTACGAGCAGTACTTC.

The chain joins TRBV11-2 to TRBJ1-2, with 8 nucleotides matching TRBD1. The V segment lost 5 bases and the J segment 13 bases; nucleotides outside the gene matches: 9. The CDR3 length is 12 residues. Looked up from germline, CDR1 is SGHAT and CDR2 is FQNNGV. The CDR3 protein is CASSRLGTGLTF. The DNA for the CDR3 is TGTGCCAGCAGCCGACTTGGGACAGGTCTCACCTTC.

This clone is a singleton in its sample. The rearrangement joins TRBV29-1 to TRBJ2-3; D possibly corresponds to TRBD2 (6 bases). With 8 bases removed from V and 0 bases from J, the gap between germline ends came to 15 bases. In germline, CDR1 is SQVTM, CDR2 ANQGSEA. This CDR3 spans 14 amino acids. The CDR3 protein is CSHAEGGSTDTQYF. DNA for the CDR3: TGCAGCCACGCGGAGGGAGGTAGCACAGATACGCAGTATTTT.

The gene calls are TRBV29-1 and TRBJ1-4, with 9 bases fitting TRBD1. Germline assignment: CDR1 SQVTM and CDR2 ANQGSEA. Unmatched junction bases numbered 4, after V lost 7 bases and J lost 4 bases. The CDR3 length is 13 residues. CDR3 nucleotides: TGCAGCGGCGCGGGACAGGGTAATGAAAAACTGTTTTTT. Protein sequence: CSGAGQGNEKLFF.

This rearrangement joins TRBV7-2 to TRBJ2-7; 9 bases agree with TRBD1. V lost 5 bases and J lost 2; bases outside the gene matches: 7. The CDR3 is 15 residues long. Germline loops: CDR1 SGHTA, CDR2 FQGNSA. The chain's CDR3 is CASSEDRGNTYEQYF. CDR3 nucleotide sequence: TGTGCCAGCAGCGAGGACAGGGGAAATACCTACGAGCAGTACTTC.

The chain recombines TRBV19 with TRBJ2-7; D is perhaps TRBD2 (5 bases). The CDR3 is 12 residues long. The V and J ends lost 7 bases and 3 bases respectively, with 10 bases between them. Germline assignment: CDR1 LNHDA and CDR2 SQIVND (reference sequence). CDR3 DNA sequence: TGTGCCAGTACTGGACTTCTCTACGAGCAGTACTTC. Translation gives CASTGLLYEQYF.

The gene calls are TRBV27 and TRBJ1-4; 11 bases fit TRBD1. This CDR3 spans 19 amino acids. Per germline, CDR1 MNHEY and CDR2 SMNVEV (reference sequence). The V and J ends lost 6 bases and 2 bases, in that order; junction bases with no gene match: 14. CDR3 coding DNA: TGTGCCAGCAGCCGACTTGGGACAGGGGGTATGGCGACTAATGAAAAACTGTTTTTT. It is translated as CASSRLGTGGMATNEKLFF.

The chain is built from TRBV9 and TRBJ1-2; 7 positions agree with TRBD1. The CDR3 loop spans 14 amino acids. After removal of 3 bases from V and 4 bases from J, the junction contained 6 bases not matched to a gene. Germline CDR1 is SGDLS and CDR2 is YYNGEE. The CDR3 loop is CASSAPGQSYGYTF. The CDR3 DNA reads TGTGCCAGCAGCGCTCCGGGACAGTCCTATGGCTACACCTTC.

The CDR3 region is CASSSSTGSSYEQYF. CDR3 coding DNA: TGTGCCAGCAGCTCCAGCACAGGTAGCTCCTACGAGCAGTACTTC. The chain recombines TRBV11-2 with TRBJ2-7; D perhaps matches TRBD1 (5 bases). Germline-derived CDR1 and CDR2 are SGHAT and FQNNGV. The CDR3 is 15 amino acids. The V end lost 4 bases, the J end lost 0 bases, and 13 bases lay between the germline ends. Based on the CDR3 plus reference TRBV11-2 and TRBJ2-7, the full variable domain is EAGVAQSPRYKIIEKRQSVAFWCNPISGHATLYWYQQILGQGPKLLIQFQNNGVVDDSQLPKDRFSAERLKGVDSTLKIQPAKLEDSAVYLCASSSSTGSSYEQYFGPGTRLTVT.